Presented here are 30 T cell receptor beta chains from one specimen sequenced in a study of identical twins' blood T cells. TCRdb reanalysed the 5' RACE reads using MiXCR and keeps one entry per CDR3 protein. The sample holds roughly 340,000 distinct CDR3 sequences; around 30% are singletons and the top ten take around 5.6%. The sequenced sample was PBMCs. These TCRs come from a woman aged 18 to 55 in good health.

The CDR3 DNA follows: TGTGCCAGCAGTTTATTGGGTGGGCAGGGGACCACCTTC. The encoded protein is CASSLLGGQGTTF. This rearrangement joins TRBV27 to TRBJ1-2; a possible D gene is TRBD1 (6 bases). The CDR3 runs to 13 residues. V dropped 1 base and J dropped 13 bases, with 16 bases sitting between them. CDR1 is MNHEY, CDR2 SMNVEV, per germline (reference sequence).

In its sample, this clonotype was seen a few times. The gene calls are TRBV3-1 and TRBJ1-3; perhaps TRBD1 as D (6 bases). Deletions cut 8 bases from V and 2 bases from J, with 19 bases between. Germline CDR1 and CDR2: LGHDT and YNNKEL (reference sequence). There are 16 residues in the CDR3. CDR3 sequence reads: CASSNGGETPGNTIYF. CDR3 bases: TGTGCCAGCTCAAACGGGGGCGAGACTCCTGGAAACACCATATATTTT.

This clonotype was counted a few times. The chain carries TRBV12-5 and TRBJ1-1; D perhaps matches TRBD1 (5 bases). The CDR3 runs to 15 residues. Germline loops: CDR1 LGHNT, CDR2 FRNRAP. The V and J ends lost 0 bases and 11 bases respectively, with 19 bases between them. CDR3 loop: CASGLVLGGAFTAFF. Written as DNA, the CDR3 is TGTGCTAGTGGTTTGGTACTGGGGGGAGCGTTTACGGCTTTCTTT.

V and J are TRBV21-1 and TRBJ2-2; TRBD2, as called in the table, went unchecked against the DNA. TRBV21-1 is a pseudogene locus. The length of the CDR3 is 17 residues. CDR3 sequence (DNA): TGTGCCAGCAGCAAAGGGATGGCCAGGCCGAACACCGGGGAGCTGTTTTTT. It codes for CASSKGMARPNTGELFF.

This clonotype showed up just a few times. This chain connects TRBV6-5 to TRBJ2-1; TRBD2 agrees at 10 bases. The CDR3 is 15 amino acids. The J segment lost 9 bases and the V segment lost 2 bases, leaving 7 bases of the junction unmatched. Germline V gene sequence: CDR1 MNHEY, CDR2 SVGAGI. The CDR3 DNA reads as TGTGCCAGCAGTTACGCAGCGGGGGGGCGTAGTGAGCAGTTCTTC. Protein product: CASSYAAGGRSEQFF.

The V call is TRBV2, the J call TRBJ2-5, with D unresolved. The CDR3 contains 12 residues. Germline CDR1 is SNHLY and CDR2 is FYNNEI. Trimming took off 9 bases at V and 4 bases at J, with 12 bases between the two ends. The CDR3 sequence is CASSFTTETQYF. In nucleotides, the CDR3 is TGTGCCAGTTCTTTCACAACAGAGACCCAGTACTTC.

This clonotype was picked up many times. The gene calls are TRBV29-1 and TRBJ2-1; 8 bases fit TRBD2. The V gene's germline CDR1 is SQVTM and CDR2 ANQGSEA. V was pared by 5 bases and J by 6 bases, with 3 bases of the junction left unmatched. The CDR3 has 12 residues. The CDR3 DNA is TGCAGCGTTTCCAGCGGGAGCAATGAGCAGTTCTTC. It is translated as CSVSSGSNEQFF.

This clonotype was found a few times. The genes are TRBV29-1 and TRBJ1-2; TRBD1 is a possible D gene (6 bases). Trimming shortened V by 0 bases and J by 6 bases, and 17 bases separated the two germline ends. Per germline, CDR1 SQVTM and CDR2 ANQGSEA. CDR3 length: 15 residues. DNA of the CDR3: TGCAGCGTTGAAGATTTTCAAGCAGGGGTCCATGGCTACACCTTC. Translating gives CSVEDFQAGVHGYTF.

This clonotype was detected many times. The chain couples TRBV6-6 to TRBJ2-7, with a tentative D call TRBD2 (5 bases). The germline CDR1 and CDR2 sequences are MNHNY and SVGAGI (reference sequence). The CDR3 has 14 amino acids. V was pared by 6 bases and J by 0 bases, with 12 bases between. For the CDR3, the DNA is TGTGCCAGCAGCCGTTGGAGCGGCTCCTACGAGCAGTACTTC. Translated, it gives CASSRWSGSYEQYF.

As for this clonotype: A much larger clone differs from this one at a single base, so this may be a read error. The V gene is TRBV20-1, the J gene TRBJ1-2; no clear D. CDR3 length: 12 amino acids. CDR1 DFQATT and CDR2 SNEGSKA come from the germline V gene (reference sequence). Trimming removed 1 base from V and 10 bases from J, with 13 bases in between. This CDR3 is CSARVMGSDYTF. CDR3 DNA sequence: TGCAGTGCTAGAGTAATGGGATCTGACTACACCTTC.

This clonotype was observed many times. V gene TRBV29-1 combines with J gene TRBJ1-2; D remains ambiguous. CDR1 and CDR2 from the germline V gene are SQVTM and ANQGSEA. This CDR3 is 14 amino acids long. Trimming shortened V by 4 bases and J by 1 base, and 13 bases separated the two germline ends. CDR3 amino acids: CSVGEAPFNYGYTF. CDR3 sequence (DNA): TGCAGCGTTGGGGAGGCACCCTTTAACTATGGCTACACCTTC.

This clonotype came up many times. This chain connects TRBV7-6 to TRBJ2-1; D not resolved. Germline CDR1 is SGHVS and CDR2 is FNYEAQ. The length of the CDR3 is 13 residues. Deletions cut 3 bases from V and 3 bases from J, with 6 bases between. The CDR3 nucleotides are TGTGCCAGCAGCTTGTCAGGCTACAATGAGCAGTTCTTC. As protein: CASSLSGYNEQFF.

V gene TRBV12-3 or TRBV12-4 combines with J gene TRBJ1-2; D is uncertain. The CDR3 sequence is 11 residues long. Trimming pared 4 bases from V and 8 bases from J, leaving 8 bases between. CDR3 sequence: CASSSGNGYTF. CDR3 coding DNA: TGTGCCAGCAGTTCGGGGAACGGCTACACCTTC.

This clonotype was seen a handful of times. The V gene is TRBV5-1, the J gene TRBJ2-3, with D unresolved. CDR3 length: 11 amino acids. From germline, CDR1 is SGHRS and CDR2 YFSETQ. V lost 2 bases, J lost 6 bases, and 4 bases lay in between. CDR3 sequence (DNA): TGCGCCAGCAGCTTATGGGATACGCAGTATTTT. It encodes CASSLWDTQYF.

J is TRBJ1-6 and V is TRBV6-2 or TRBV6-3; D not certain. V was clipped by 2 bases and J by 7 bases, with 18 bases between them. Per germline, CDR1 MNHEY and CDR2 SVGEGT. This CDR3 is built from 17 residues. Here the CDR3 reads CASSYPQGRSSNSPLHF. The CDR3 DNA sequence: TGTGCCAGCAGTTACCCTCAAGGGCGATCTTCAAATTCACCCCTCCACTTT.

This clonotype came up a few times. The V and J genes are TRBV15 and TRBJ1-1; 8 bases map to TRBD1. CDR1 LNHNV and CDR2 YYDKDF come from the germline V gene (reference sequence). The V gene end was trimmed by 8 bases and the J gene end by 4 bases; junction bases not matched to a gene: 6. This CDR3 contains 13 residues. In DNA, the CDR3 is TGTGCCACCCGCGGACAGGGTAGCACTGAAGCTTTCTTT. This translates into CATRGQGSTEAFF.

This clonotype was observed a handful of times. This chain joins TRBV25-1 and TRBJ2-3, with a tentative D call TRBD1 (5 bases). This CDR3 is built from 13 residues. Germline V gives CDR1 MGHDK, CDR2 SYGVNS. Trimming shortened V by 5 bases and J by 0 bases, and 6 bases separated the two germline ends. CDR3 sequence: CASSYRSTDTQYF. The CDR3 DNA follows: TGTGCCAGCAGTTACAGGAGCACAGATACGCAGTATTTT.

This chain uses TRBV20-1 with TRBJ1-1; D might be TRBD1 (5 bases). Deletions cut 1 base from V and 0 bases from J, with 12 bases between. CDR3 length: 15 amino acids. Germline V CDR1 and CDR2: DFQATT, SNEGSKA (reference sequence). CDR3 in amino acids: CSARGGDLMNTEAFF. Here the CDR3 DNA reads TGCAGTGCTAGAGGAGGGGATTTGATGAACACTGAAGCTTTCTTT.

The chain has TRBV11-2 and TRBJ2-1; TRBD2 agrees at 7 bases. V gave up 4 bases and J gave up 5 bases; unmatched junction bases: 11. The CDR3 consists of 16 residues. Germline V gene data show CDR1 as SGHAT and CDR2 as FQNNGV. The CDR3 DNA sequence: TGTGCCAGCAGCTCAACCCACGGGCTAGCGGACAATGAGCAGTTCTTC. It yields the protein CASSSTHGLADNEQFF.

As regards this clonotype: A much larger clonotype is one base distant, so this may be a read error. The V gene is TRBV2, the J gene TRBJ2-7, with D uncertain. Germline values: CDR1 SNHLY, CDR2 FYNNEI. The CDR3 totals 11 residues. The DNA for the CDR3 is TGTGTCAGTACGACTGGTCCCGAGCAGTACTTC. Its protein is CVSTTGPEQYF.

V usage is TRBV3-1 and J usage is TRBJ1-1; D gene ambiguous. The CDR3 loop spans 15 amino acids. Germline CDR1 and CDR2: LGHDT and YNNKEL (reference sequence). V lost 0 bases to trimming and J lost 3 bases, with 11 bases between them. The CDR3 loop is CASSQDGASYTEAFF. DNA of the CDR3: TGTGCCAGCAGCCAAGACGGAGCATCGTACACTGAAGCTTTCTTT.

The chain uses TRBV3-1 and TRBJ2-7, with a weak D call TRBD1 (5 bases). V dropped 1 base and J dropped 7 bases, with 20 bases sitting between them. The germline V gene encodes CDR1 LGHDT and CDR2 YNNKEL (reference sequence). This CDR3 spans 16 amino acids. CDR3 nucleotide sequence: TGTGCCAGCAGCCAAGGTCTACAGGCACCTACGAGGGAGCAGTACTTC. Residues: CASSQGLQAPTREQYF.

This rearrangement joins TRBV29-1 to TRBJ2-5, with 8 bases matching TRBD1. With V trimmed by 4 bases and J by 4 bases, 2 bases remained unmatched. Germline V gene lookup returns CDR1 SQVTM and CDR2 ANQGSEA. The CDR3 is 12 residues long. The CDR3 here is CSVGRGRETQYF. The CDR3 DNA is TGCAGCGTTGGCAGGGGGCGAGAGACCCAGTACTTC.

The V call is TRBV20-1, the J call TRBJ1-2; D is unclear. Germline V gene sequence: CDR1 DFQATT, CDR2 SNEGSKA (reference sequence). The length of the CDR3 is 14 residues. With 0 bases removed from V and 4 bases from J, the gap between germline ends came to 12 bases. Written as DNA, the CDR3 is TGCAGTGCTAGAGATATTGGACTAACCTATGGCTACACCTTC. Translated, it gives CSARDIGLTYGYTF.

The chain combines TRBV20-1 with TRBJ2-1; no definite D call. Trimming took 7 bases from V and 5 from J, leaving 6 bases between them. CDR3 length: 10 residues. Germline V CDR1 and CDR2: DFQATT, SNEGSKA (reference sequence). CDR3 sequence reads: CSGSDNEQFF. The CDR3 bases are TGCAGTGGCAGCGACAATGAGCAGTTCTTC.

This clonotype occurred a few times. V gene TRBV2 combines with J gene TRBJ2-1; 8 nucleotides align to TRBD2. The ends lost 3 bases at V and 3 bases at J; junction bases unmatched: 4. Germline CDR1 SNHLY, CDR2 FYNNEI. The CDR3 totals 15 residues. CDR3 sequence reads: CASSDASGLYNEQFF. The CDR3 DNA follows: TGTGCCAGCAGTGACGCTAGCGGGCTCTACAATGAGCAGTTCTTC.

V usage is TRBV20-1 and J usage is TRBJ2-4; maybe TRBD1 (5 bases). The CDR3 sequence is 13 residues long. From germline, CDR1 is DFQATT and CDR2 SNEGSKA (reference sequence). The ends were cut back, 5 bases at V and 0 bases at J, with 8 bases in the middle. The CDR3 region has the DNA TGCAGTGCTGCAGGGTTAGCCAAAAACATTCAGTACTTC. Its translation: CSAAGLAKNIQYF.

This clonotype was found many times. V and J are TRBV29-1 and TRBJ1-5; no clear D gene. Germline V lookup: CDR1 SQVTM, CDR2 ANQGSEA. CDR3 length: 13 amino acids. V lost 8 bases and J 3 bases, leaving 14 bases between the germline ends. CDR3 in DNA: TGCAGCATACTTCAAAACCCCAATCAGCCCCAGCATTTT. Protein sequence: CSILQNPNQPQHF.

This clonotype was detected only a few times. In DNA, the CDR3 is TGTGCCAGCAGTTTAATGCCAGGGCGTCAGCCCCAGCATTTT. It specifies CASSLMPGRQPQHF. The chain couples TRBV27 to TRBJ1-5, with D possibly TRBD1 on 5 matching bases. The CDR3 covers 14 residues. Trimming removed 2 bases at V and 6 bases at J, with 11 bases between. Germline V gene lookup returns CDR1 MNHEY and CDR2 SMNVEV (reference sequence).

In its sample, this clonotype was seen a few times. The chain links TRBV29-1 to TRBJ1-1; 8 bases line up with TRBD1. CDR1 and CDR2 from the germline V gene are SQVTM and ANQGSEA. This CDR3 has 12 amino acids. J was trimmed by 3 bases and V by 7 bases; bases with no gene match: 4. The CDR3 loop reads CSGLTGDTEAFF. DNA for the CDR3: TGCAGCGGCTTGACAGGGGACACTGAAGCTTTCTTT.